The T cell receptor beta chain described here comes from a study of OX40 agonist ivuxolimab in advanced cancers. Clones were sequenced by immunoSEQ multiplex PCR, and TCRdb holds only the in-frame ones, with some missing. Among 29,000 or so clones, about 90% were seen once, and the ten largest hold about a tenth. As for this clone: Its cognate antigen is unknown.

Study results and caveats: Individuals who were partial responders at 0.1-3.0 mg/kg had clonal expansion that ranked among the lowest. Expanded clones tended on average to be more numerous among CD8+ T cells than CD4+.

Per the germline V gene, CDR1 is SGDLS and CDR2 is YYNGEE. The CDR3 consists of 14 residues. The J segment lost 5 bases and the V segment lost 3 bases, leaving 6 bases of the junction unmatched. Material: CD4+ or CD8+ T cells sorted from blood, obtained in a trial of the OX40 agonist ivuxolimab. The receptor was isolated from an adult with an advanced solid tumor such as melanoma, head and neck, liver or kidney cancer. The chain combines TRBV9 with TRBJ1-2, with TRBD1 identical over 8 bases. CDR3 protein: CASSEQGVDYGYTF. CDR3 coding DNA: TGTGCCAGCAGCGAACAGGGGGTAGATTATGGCTACACCTTC.